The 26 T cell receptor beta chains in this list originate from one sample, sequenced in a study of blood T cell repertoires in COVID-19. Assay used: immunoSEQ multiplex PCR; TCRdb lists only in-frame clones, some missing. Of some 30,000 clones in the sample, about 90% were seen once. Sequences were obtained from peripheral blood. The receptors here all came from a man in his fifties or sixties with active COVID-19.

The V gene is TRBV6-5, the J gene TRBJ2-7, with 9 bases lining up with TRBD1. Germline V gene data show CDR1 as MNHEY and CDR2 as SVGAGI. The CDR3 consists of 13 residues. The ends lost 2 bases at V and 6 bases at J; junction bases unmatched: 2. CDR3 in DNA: TGTGCCAGCAGTTACGACAGGGGGAGCGAGCAGTACTTC. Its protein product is CASSYDRGSEQYF.

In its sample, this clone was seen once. For the CDR3, the DNA is TGTGCCAGCAGTATGACAGGGGGCTTGGTCTATGGCTACACCTTC. Translated, it gives CASSMTGGLVYGYTF. This chain connects TRBV6-5 to TRBJ1-2; 10 bases align to TRBD1. Germline V gene sequence: CDR1 MNHEY, CDR2 SVGAGI. This CDR3 is 15 amino acids long. The trim removed 5 bases at V and 4 bases at J, leaving 7 bases unmatched.

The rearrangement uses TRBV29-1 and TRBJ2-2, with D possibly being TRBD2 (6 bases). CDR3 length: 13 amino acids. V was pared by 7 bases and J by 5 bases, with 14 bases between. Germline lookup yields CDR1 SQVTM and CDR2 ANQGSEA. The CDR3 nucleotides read TGCAGCGGGGAGGACTCGATGACCGGGGAGCTGTTTTTT. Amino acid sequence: CSGEDSMTGELFF.

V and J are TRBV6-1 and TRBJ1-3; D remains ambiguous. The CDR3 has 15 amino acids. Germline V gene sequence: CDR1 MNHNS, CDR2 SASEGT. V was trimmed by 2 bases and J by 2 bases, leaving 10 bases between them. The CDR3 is CASSEKLETGNTIYF. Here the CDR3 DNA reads TGTGCCAGCAGTGAAAAACTTGAAACTGGAAACACCATATATTTT.

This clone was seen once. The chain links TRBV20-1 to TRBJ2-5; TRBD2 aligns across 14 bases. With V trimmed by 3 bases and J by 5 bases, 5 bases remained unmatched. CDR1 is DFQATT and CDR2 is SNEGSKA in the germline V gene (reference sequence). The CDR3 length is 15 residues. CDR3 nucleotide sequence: TGCAGTGCTAGTCCCGGGACTAGCGGGGGTGAGACCCAGTACTTC. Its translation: CSASPGTSGGETQYF.

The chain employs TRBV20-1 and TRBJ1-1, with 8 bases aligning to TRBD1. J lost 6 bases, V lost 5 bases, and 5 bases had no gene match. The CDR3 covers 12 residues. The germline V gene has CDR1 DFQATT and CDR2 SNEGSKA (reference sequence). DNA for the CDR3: TGCAGTGCTGGTGACAGGGGCTCTGAAGCTTTCTTT. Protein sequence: CSAGDRGSEAFF.

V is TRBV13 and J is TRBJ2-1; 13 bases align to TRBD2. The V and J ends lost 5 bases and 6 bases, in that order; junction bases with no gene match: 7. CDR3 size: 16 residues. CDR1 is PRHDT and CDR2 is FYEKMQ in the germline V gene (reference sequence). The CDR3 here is CASSGTLAGGPNEQFF. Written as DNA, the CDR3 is TGTGCCAGCAGCGGAACACTAGCGGGGGGGCCCAATGAGCAGTTCTTC.

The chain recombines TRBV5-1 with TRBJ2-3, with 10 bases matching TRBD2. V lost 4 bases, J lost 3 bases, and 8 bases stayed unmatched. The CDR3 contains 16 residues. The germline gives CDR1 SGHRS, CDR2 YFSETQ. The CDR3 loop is CASSLKRGGQTDTQYF. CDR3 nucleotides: TGCGCCAGCAGCCTTAAGCGGGGGGGCCAGACAGATACGCAGTATTTT.

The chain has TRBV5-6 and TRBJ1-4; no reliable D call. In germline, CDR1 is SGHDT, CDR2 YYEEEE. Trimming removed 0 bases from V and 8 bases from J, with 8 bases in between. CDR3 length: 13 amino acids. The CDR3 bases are TGTGCCAGCAGCTTGGGGCAATTCGAAAAACTGTTTTTT. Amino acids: CASSLGQFEKLFF.

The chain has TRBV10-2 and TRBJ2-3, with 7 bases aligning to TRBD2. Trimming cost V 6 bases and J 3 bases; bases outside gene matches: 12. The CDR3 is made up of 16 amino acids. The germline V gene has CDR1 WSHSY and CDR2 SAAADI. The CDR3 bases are TGCGCCAGCAGCCACGAGCGGGGCGCCACTACAGATACGCAGTATTTT. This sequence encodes CASSHERGATTDTQYF.

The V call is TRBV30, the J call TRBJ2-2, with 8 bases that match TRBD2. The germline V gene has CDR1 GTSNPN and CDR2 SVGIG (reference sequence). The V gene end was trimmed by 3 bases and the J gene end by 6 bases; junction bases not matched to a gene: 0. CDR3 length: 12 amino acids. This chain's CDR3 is CAWSGGAGELFF. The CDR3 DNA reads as TGTGCCTGGAGCGGGGGGGCCGGGGAGCTGTTTTTT. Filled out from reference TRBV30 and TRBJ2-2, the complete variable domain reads SQTIHQWPATLVQPVGSPLSLECTVEGTSNPNLYWYRQAAGRGLQLLFYSVGIGQISSEVPQNLSASRPQDRQFILSSKKLLLSDSGFYLCAWSGGAGELFFGEGSRLTVL.

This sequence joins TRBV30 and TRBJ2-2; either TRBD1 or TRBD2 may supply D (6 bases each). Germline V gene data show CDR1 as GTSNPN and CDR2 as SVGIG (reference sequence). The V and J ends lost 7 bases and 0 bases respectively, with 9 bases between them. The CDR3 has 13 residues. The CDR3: CASGDTNTGELFF. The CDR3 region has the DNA TGTGCCTCGGGGGACACGAACACCGGGGAGCTGTTTTTT.

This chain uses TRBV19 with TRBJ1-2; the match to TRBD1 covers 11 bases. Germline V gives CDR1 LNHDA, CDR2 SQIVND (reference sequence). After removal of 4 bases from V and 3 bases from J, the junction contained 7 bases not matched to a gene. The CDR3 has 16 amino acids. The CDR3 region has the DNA TGTGCCAGTAGTAAGAGGACAGGGGGCGTTCACTATGGCTACACCTTC. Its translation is CASSKRTGGVHYGYTF.

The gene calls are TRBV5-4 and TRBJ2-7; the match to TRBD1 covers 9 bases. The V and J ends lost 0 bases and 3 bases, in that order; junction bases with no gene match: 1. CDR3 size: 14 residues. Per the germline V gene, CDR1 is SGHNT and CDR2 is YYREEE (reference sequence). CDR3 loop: CASSLVGQGYEQYF. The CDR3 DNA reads TGTGCCAGCAGCTTGGTGGGACAGGGCTACGAGCAGTACTTC.

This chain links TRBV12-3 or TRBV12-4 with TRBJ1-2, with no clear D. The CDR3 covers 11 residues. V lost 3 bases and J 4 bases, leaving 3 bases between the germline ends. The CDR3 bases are TGTGCCAGCAGTTTCCTCTATGGCTACACCTTC. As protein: CASSFLYGYTF.

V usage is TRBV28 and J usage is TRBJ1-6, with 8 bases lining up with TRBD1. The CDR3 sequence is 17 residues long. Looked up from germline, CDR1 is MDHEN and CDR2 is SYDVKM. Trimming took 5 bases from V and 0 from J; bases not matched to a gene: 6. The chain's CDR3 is CASSPQGVSSYNSPLHF. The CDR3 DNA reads TGTGCCAGCAGTCCACAGGGGGTGAGCTCCTATAATTCACCCCTCCACTTT.

The CDR3 region has the DNA TGTGCCAGCAGTTTGAGCGAGAACACTGAAGCTTTCTTT. Translating gives CASSLSENTEAFF. The chain uses TRBV12-3 or TRBV12-4 and TRBJ1-1; no definite D call. The V end lost 3 bases, the J end lost 1 base, and 6 bases lay between the germline ends. The CDR3 runs 13 residues.

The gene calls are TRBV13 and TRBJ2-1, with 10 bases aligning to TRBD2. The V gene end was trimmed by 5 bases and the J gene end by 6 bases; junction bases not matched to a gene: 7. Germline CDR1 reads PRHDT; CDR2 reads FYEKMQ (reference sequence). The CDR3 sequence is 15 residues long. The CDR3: CASSLLAGSGNEQFF. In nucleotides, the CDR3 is TGTGCCAGCAGCCTACTAGCGGGATCAGGCAATGAGCAGTTCTTC.

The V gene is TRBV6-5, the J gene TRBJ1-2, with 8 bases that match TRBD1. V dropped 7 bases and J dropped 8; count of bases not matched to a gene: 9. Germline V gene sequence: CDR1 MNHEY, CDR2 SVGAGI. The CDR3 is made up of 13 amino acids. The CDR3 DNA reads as TGTGCCAGCATTTCGGCGACAGGGGCGGGCTACACCTTC. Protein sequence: CASISATGAGYTF.

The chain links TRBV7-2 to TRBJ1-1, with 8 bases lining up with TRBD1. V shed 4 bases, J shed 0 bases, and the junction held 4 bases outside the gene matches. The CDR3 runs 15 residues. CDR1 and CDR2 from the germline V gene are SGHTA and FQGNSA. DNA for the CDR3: TGTGCCAGCAGCTCCGAGACAGGGGTGAACACTGAAGCTTTCTTT. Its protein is CASSSETGVNTEAFF.

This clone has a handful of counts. CDR3 sequence reads: CASSLGGPTEAFF. CDR3 DNA: TGCGCCAGCAGCTTGGGAGGGCCAACTGAAGCTTTCTTT. The rearrangement uses TRBV5-1 and TRBJ1-1; D is ambiguous. The V end was cut by 0 bases, the J end by 5 bases, with 8 bases between. Germline CDR1 reads SGHRS; CDR2 reads YFSETQ. The CDR3 has 13 amino acids.

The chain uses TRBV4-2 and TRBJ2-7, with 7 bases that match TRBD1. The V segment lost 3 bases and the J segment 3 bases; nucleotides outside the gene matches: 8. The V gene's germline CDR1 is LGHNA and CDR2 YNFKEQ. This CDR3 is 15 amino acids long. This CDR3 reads CASSHLTGPDYEQYF. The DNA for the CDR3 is TGTGCCAGCAGCCATCTGACAGGGCCGGACTACGAGCAGTACTTC.

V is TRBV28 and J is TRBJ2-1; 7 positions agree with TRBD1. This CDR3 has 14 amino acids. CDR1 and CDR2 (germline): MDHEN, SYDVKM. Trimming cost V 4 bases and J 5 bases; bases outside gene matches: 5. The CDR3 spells CASSYTDRNNEQFF. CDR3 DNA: TGTGCCAGCAGTTACACGGACAGGAACAATGAGCAGTTCTTC.

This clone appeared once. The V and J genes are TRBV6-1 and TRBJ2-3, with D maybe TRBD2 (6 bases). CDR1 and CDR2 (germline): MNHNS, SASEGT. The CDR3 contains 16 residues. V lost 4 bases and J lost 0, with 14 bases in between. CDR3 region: CASSAWRGGSTDTQYF. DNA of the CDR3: TGTGCCAGCAGTGCTTGGCGTGGGGGGAGCACAGATACGCAGTATTTT.

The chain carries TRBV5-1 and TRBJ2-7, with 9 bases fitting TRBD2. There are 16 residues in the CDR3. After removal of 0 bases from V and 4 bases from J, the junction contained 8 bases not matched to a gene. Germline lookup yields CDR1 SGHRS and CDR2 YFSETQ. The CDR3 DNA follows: TGCGCCAGCAGCTTGGGCGGGGGGGGCCCCGGGTACGAGCAGTACTTC. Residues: CASSLGGGGPGYEQYF.

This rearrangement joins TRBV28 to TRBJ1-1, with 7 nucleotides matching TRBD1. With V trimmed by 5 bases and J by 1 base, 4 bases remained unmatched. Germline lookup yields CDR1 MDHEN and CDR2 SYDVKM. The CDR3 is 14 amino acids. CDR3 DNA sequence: TGTGCCAGCAGTCCGGGACAGCCGAACACTGAAGCTTTCTTT. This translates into CASSPGQPNTEAFF.